A single sample is the source of the 21 T cell receptor beta chains below, sequenced in a study of OX40 agonist ivuxolimab in advanced cancers. Repertoires were generated with immunoSEQ multiplex PCR, while TCRdb's copy carries only in-frame clones and drops some. The sample holds about 34,000 clones, around 83% seen once. The sequenced sample was CD4+ or CD8+ T cells sorted from blood, obtained in a trial of the OX40 agonist ivuxolimab. These receptors all stem from an adult with an advanced solid tumor such as melanoma, head and neck, liver or kidney cancer.

Only one count was recorded for this clone. This rearrangement joins TRBV6-1 to TRBJ2-1; 9 bases are a match to TRBD2. The CDR3 has 14 residues. Trimming at V came to 11 bases and at J to 0 bases, leaving 5 bases not matched to a gene. The germline V gene has CDR1 MNHNS and CDR2 SASEGT. In DNA form, the CDR3 reads TGTGCCGGGACTAGCCAGAGCTCCTACAATGAGCAGTTCTTC. The encoded protein is CAGTSQSSYNEQFF.

The chain is built from TRBV4-2 and TRBJ2-5, with D hard to call. Per the germline V gene, CDR1 is LGHNA and CDR2 is YNFKEQ. This CDR3 region has 14 residues. V was pared by 3 bases and J by 2 bases, with 10 bases between. The CDR3 spells CASSQGTSQETQYF. The CDR3 region has the DNA TGTGCCAGCAGCCAGGGAACTTCACAAGAGACCCAGTACTTC.

This clone was detected once. V and J are TRBV6-6 and TRBJ2-1; TRBD2 aligns across 10 bases. CDR1 MNHNY and CDR2 SVGAGI come from the germline V gene (reference sequence). Trimming removed 4 bases from V and 10 bases from J; junction bases left unmatched: 4. This CDR3 comprises 13 residues. The CDR3: CASSSPSGGEQFF. CDR3 nucleotide sequence: TGTGCCAGCAGTTCCCCTAGCGGGGGCGAGCAGTTCTTC.

This clone was recorded only once. The chain couples TRBV7-2 to TRBJ1-4; D gene uncertain. The CDR3 sequence is 14 residues long. Trimming shortened V by 2 bases and J by 3 bases, and 7 bases separated the two germline ends. Germline lookup yields CDR1 SGHTA and CDR2 FQGNSA. The CDR3 bases are TGTGCCAGCAGCTTATCGACGGCTAATGAAAAACTGTTTTTT. It is translated as CASSLSTANEKLFF.

This chain joins TRBV19 and TRBJ1-2; D may be TRBD1 (5 bases). V lost 6 bases, J lost 7 bases, and 12 bases lay in between. The length of the CDR3 is 12 residues. CDR1 is LNHDA and CDR2 is SQIVND in the germline V gene (reference sequence). The CDR3 is CASRKPQGGYTF. The DNA of the CDR3 is TGTGCCAGTAGGAAACCTCAGGGTGGCTACACCTTC.

This clone showed up just once. V gene TRBV7-9 combines with J gene TRBJ2-7; D is tentatively TRBD1 or TRBD2 (6 bases each). V was pared by 5 bases and J by 3 bases, with 11 bases between. The germline CDR1 and CDR2 sequences are SEHNR and FQNEAQ (reference sequence). The CDR3 length is 13 residues. The DNA of the CDR3 is TGTGCCAGCAGCAGGGGGGACAACTACGAGCAGTACTTC. Its protein is CASSRGDNYEQYF.

The V and J genes are TRBV19 and TRBJ2-7; the D gene is possibly TRBD1 (6 bases). The CDR3 runs to 14 residues. Per germline, CDR1 LNHDA and CDR2 SQIVND (reference sequence). V shed 6 bases and J shed 5 bases, with 17 bases lying between them. For the CDR3, the DNA is TGTGCCAGTAGCAAATCCAGGGGAATGGACGAGCAGTACTTC. Translated: CASSKSRGMDEQYF.

The chain couples TRBV9 to TRBJ1-1; D may be TRBD1 (5 bases). The V gene lost 0 bases and the J gene lost 1 base, with 10 bases spanning the gap. The CDR3 has 15 residues. In germline, CDR1 is SGDLS, CDR2 YYNGEE. The CDR3 here is CASSVVGGKNTEAFF. The CDR3 nucleotides read TGTGCCAGCAGCGTAGTGGGGGGAAAGAACACTGAAGCTTTCTTT. The entire variable domain, with the rest obtained from reference TRBV9 and TRBJ1-1, is as follows: DSGVTQTPKHLITATGQRVTLRCSPRSGDLSVYWYQQSLDQGLQFLIQYYNGEERAKGNILERFSAQQFPDLHSELNLSSLELGDSALYFCASSVVGGKNTEAFFGQGTRLTVV.

This chain links TRBV15 with TRBJ1-5; 7 bases agree with TRBD1. Per germline, CDR1 LNHNV and CDR2 YYDKDF (reference sequence). With V trimmed by 3 bases and J by 4 bases, 3 bases remained unmatched. This CDR3 has 14 amino acids. The CDR3 nucleotides read TGTGCCACCAGCAGTAGACAGGGAAATCAGCCCCAGCATTTT. This codes for CATSSRQGNQPQHF. Filled out from reference TRBV15 and TRBJ1-5, the complete variable domain reads DAMVIQNPRYQVTQFGKPVTLSCSQTLNHNVMYWYQQKSSQAPKLLFHYYDKDFNNEADTPDNFQSRRPNTSFCFLDIRSPGLGDTAMYLCATSSRQGNQPQHFGDGTRLSIL.

This sequence joins TRBV7-9 and TRBJ2-3; TRBD2 agrees at 7 bases. J lost 4 bases, V lost 5 bases, and 6 bases had no gene match. The CDR3 consists of 14 residues. In germline, CDR1 is SEHNR, CDR2 FQNEAQ (reference sequence). CDR3 loop: CASSPLTSSDTQYF. In DNA form, the CDR3 reads TGTGCCAGCAGCCCACTGACTAGCTCAGATACGCAGTATTTT.

This CDR3 reads CASGLGQGNQPQHF. For the CDR3, the DNA is TGTGCTAGTGGTTTGGGACAGGGTAATCAGCCCCAGCATTTT. The genes are TRBV12-5 and TRBJ1-5; TRBD1 aligns across 7 bases. CDR3 length equals 14 residues. With V trimmed by 1 base and J by 4 bases, 1 base remained unmatched. From germline, CDR1 is LGHNT and CDR2 FRNRAP.

The chain recombines TRBV18 with TRBJ2-7; 8 nucleotides align to TRBD2. Per the germline V gene, CDR1 is KGHSH and CDR2 is LQKENI. Trimming removed 0 bases from V and 4 bases from J; junction bases left unmatched: 5. There are 15 residues in the CDR3. The CDR3 reads CASSPPSGSQYEQYF. The CDR3 nucleotides read TGTGCCAGCTCACCACCCAGCGGGAGTCAATACGAGCAGTACTTC.

V is TRBV19 and J is TRBJ1-1; tentative D call: TRBD1 (6 bases). Germline values: CDR1 LNHDA, CDR2 SQIVND (reference sequence). The CDR3 has 15 amino acids. Trimming left V 4 bases short and J 0 bases short, with 12 bases between. The CDR3: CASSTQGPLNTEAFF. The CDR3 coding sequence is TGTGCCAGTAGTACACAGGGACCCTTGAACACTGAAGCTTTCTTT.

V and J are TRBV7-9 and TRBJ1-2; D remains ambiguous. The CDR3 spans 12 residues. V lost 1 base and J 8 bases, leaving 8 bases between the germline ends. The germline CDR1 and CDR2 sequences are SEHNR and FQNEAQ (reference sequence). The CDR3 nucleotides read TGTGCCAGCAGCTTAGACAGCCCCGGCTACACCTTC. Its translation: CASSLDSPGYTF.

The CDR3: CASSLVGGFF. As DNA, the CDR3 is TGTGCCAGCAGCTTAGTAGGGGGGTTCTTC. The rearrangement joins TRBV7-9 to TRBJ2-1; the D gene is possibly TRBD1 (6 bases). Germline CDR1 reads SEHNR; CDR2 reads FQNEAQ (reference sequence). V lost 1 base and J 15 bases, leaving 7 bases between the germline ends. CDR3 length equals 10 residues.

In this sample, this clone turned up a few times. The rearrangement uses TRBV4-3 and TRBJ2-5; 11 positions match TRBD2. Germline CDR1 LGHNA, CDR2 YSLEER. V dropped 5 bases and J dropped 3; count of bases not matched to a gene: 5. The CDR3 has 15 residues. The CDR3 DNA reads as TGCGCCAGCAGCGTCCTAGCGGGGGGCAAAGAGACCCAGTACTTC. It codes for CASSVLAGGKETQYF.

V usage is TRBV5-4 and J usage is TRBJ1-6, with 9 bases matching TRBD1. CDR1 SGHNT and CDR2 YYREEE come from the germline V gene (reference sequence). V gave up 0 bases and J gave up 6 bases; unmatched junction bases: 4. The length of the CDR3 is 16 residues. The DNA of the CDR3 is TGTGCCAGCAGCTTGGAGACAGGGGGTTTTAATTCACCCCTCCACTTT. This encodes CASSLETGGFNSPLHF.

The chain joins TRBV7-2 to TRBJ1-2; unclear D gene. The CDR3 covers 16 residues. Deletions cut 1 base from V and 2 bases from J, with 14 bases between. Germline values: CDR1 SGHTA, CDR2 FQGNSA. CDR3 bases: TGTGCCAGCAGCTTAGATTACACCACGGGGAACTATGGCTACACCTTC. Translating it yields CASSLDYTTGNYGYTF. The variable domain in full, with the rest retrieved from reference TRBV7-2 and TRBJ1-2, is GAGVSQSPSNKVTEKGKDVELRCDPISGHTALYWYRQSLGQGLEFLIYFQGNSAPDKSGLPSDRFSAERTGGSVSTLTIQRTQQEDSAVYLCASSLDYTTGNYGYTFGSGTRLTVV.

This clone has just one count. This sequence joins TRBV7-2 and TRBJ1-5, with no clear D. Trimming stripped 5 bases from V and 6 bases from J, with 8 bases between. The CDR3 length is 12 residues. The germline V gene encodes CDR1 SGHTA and CDR2 FQGNSA. CDR3 region: CASSPGVQPQHF. DNA for the CDR3: TGTGCCAGCAGCCCCGGGGTTCAGCCCCAGCATTTT. Looking up the rest from reference TRBV7-2 and TRBJ1-5 gives the full variable domain: GAGVSQSPSNKVTEKGKDVELRCDPISGHTALYWYRQSLGQGLEFLIYFQGNSAPDKSGLPSDRFSAERTGGSVSTLTIQRTQQEDSAVYLCASSPGVQPQHFGDGTRLSIL.

This chain links TRBV11-2 with TRBJ2-1, with 10 bases aligning to TRBD1. The V and J ends lost 5 bases and 8 bases, in that order; junction bases with no gene match: 9. CDR3 length: 15 residues. Per germline, CDR1 SGHAT and CDR2 FQNNGV. CDR3 nucleotides: TGTGCCAGCAGCCCCCGGGACAGGGGCTCGGATGAGCAGTTCTTC. This codes for CASSPRDRGSDEQFF.

The chain uses TRBV18 and TRBJ2-1; possible D gene TRBD2, 5 bases. Germline V gene sequence: CDR1 KGHSH, CDR2 LQKENI. V dropped 3 bases and J dropped 5 bases, with 11 bases sitting between them. The CDR3 sequence is 14 residues long. Written as DNA, the CDR3 is TGTGCCAGCTCACCCCGGGATCGAGACAATGAGCAGTTCTTC. Residues: CASSPRDRDNEQFF.